The 20 T cell receptor beta chains given below trace back to one sample, sequenced in a study of regulatory T cells in long-lasting Graves disease. Both iRepertoire HTBI primers and Arm-PCR of CDR3 regions were used to build the TCR beta libraries. In TCRdb, the multiplex PCR reads were re-called with MiXCR into one record per CDR3 protein. The sample records around 300,000 distinct CDR3 sequences, 20% to 25% being singletons. The time point here: persistent/refractory GD, antithyroid drugs over 5 years with positive TRAb. Construction of the TCR library relied on RNA isolated from PBMCs. The material sequenced was peripheral blood mononuclear cells (PBMCs), taken when the disease was refractory, from a patient treated with antithyroid drugs. Receptors were obtained from a female donor with Graves disease.

In regard to this clonotype: A much larger clone sits a single nucleotide away, making a read error possible. This chain connects TRBV6-5 to TRBJ2-7; D is possibly TRBD2 (6 bases). This CDR3 has 14 amino acids. V was clipped by 2 bases and J by 0 bases, with 8 bases between them. In germline, CDR1 is MNHEY, CDR2 SVGAGI. DNA for the CDR3: TGTGCCAGCAGTTACGGGACTGCCTCCTACGAGCAGTACTTC. This translates into CASSYGTASYEQYF.

V usage is TRBV15 and J usage is TRBJ1-1, with D possibly being TRBD1 (6 bases). The CDR3 length is 16 residues. V lost 0 bases, J lost 0 bases, and 11 bases lay in between. Germline CDR1 reads LNHNV; CDR2 reads YYDKDF (reference sequence). The CDR3 region is CATSREGGALNTEAFF. In DNA form, the CDR3 reads TGTGCCACCAGCAGAGAGGGGGGGGCCTTGAACACTGAAGCTTTCTTT.

A remark on this clonotype: Possible read error: a much larger clone is one base away. The chain has TRBV7-2 and TRBJ2-7, with D perhaps TRBD1 (5 bases). This CDR3 comprises 14 residues. Germline CDR1 is SGHTA and CDR2 is FQGNSA. With 5 bases removed from V and 3 bases from J, the gap between germline ends came to 14 bases. The chain's CDR3 is CTSSPDSDGYEQYF. The DNA of the CDR3 is TGTACCAGCAGCCCCGACAGCGACGGCTACGAGCAGTACTTC.

This clonotype was counted only a few times. This chain connects TRBV29-1 to TRBJ2-3; D gene unclear. There are 12 residues in the CDR3. Germline V gives CDR1 SQVTM, CDR2 ANQGSEA. V was pared by 4 bases and J by 3 bases, with 8 bases between. This CDR3 reads CSVGRRTDTQYF. CDR3 nucleotides: TGCAGCGTTGGGAGAAGGACAGATACGCAGTATTTT.

This clonotype was observed at least ten times. This chain connects TRBV7-2 to TRBJ1-5, with D uncertain. This CDR3 is built from 15 residues. Germline V gene sequence: CDR1 SGHTA, CDR2 FQGNSA. Trimming took off 2 bases at V and 0 bases at J, with 8 bases between the two ends. The CDR3 DNA is TGTGCCAGCAGCTTAATGGGGAGTAGCAATCAGCCCCAGCATTTT. Translation gives CASSLMGSSNQPQHF. Full variable domain (remainder filled in from reference TRBV7-2 and TRBJ1-5): GAGVSQSPSNKVTEKGKDVELRCDPISGHTALYWYRQSLGQGLEFLIYFQGNSAPDKSGLPSDRFSAERTGGSVSTLTIQRTQQEDSAVYLCASSLMGSSNQPQHFGDGTRLSIL.

This clonotype occurred a few times. The V and J genes are TRBV27 and TRBJ2-7; D may match TRBD1 or TRBD2 (5 bases each). This CDR3 region has 15 residues. Germline assignment: CDR1 MNHEY and CDR2 SMNVEV (reference sequence). Trimming cost V 8 bases and J 2 bases, with 19 bases left between them. The CDR3 reads CASSQTGDGTYEQYF. CDR3 coding DNA: TGTGCCAGCTCTCAAACCGGGGACGGGACCTACGAGCAGTACTTC.

This clonotype was recorded at least ten times. V usage is TRBV7-2 and J usage is TRBJ2-7; D may be TRBD1 (5 bases). Trimming stripped 2 bases from V and 3 bases from J, with 14 bases between. CDR3 size: 15 residues. Germline CDR1 reads SGHTA; CDR2 reads FQGNSA. CDR3 residues: CASSLLADTLYEQYF. CDR3 nucleotides: TGTGCCAGCAGCTTACTCGCGGACACCCTCTACGAGCAGTACTTC.

This clonotype was counted many times. V is TRBV28 and J is TRBJ2-7, with 10 bases identical to TRBD2. The CDR3 runs 16 residues. V lost 4 bases and J lost 3; bases outside the gene matches: 9. The V gene's germline CDR1 is MDHEN and CDR2 SYDVKM. The CDR3 region has the DNA TGTGCCAGCAGTTGGGCGTCTAGCGGGAGTATCTACGAGCAGTACTTC. Its translation: CASSWASSGSIYEQYF.

The rearrangement uses TRBV20-1 and TRBJ2-7; D ambiguous. The CDR3 spans 14 residues. V was shortened by 6 bases and J by 0 bases, with 15 bases between the two germline ends. The V gene's germline CDR1 is DFQATT and CDR2 SNEGSKA (reference sequence). As DNA, the CDR3 is TGCAGTGCCGAACCAGACTGGGGCTCCTACGAGCAGTACTTC. Translation gives CSAEPDWGSYEQYF.

In DNA form, the CDR3 reads TGTGCCAGCAGCCCACCTCTCAGGGACTACGAGCAGTACTTC. Protein product: CASSPPLRDYEQYF. This rearrangement joins TRBV7-9 to TRBJ2-7, with D perhaps TRBD1 (5 bases). The CDR3 runs 14 residues. Germline CDR1 reads SEHNR; CDR2 reads FQNEAQ (reference sequence). Trimming shortened V by 5 bases and J by 3 bases, and 14 bases separated the two germline ends.

The J gene is TRBJ2-2, the V gene TRBV5-5, with D hard to call. The CDR3 length is 14 residues. The V end was cut by 2 bases, the J end by 3 bases, with 8 bases between. CDR1 and CDR2 (germline): SGHKS, YYEKEE (reference sequence). CDR3 DNA sequence: TGTGCCAGCAGCTTTGACGGATACACCGGGGAGCTGTTTTTT. It is translated as CASSFDGYTGELFF.

This clonotype was counted ten times or more. V usage is TRBV7-9 and J usage is TRBJ2-4; tentatively, D is TRBD1 (6 bases). With 5 bases removed from V and 5 bases from J, the gap between germline ends came to 10 bases. CDR1 SEHNR and CDR2 FQNEAQ come from the germline V gene (reference sequence). CDR3 length equals 13 residues. The CDR3 coding sequence is TGTGCCAGCAGCGCGGACAGTGAAAACATTCAGTACTTC. It translates to CASSADSENIQYF.

The sample holds a few counts of this clonotype. The chain carries TRBV20-1 and TRBJ2-7; 14 bases fit TRBD2. The CDR3 runs 16 residues. Germline V gene sequence: CDR1 DFQATT, CDR2 SNEGSKA (reference sequence). Germline trimming cut 5 bases from V and 6 bases from J; bases unmatched to any gene: 12. The CDR3 coding sequence is TGCAGTGCTCAAGAAGTACGACTAGCGGGAGGGCTCGAGCAGTACTTC. Protein sequence: CSAQEVRLAGGLEQYF.

The chain couples TRBV12-3 or TRBV12-4 to TRBJ2-5, with TRBD2 identical over 10 bases. With the DNA end fitting TRBJ2-1 better, the J assignment may be wrong. CDR3 size: 17 residues. DNA of the CDR3: TGTGCCAGCAGTTCAACATCGAGCGGGAGGGCCTACAATGAGCAGTTCTTC. Its translation is CASSSTSSGRAYNEQFF.

In this sample, this clonotype turned up many times. The chain carries TRBV11-2 and TRBJ2-5; D unresolved. The germline gives CDR1 SGHAT, CDR2 FQNNGV. Trimming left V 5 bases short and J 5 bases short, with 9 bases between. The CDR3 sequence is 12 residues long. CDR3 sequence: CASSPGWETQYF. CDR3 sequence (DNA): TGTGCCAGCAGCCCGGGCTGGGAGACCCAGTACTTC.

This clonotype was seen only a few times. J is TRBJ1-1 and V is TRBV29-1; the D is unclear. Trimming stripped 2 bases from V and 2 bases from J, with 6 bases between. This CDR3 spans 12 amino acids. Germline CDR1 SQVTM, CDR2 ANQGSEA. CDR3 sequence: CSVERDNTEAFF. CDR3 sequence (DNA): TGCAGCGTTGAAAGGGATAACACTGAAGCTTTCTTT.

V gene TRBV28 combines with J gene TRBJ1-1, with TRBD1 as a possible D gene (5 bases). From germline, CDR1 is MDHEN and CDR2 SYDVKM. The CDR3 totals 15 residues. Trimming removed 6 bases at V and 2 bases at J, with 16 bases between. This CDR3 reads CASRLPGTTNTEAFF. CDR3 DNA sequence: TGTGCCAGCAGGCTACCAGGGACGACTAACACTGAAGCTTTCTTT.

In its sample, this clonotype was seen many times. The rearrangement joins TRBV12-3 or TRBV12-4 to TRBJ2-7; 7 bases are shared with TRBD2. This CDR3 is 14 amino acids long. V lost 4 bases, J lost 2 bases, and 5 bases stayed unmatched. CDR3 residues: CASSWGLAAYEQYF. CDR3 coding DNA: TGTGCCAGCAGTTGGGGTCTAGCGGCCTACGAGCAGTACTTC.

The rearrangement uses TRBV20-1 and TRBJ1-6; no reliable D call. The germline V gene encodes CDR1 DFQATT and CDR2 SNEGSKA (reference sequence). V was clipped by 7 bases and J by 4 bases, with 11 bases between them. The CDR3 is 13 amino acids. Written as DNA, the CDR3 is TGCAGTGTCTCAGACACTTATAATTCACCCCTCCACTTT. Its protein is CSVSDTYNSPLHF.

This clonotype was seen ten or more times. The chain recombines TRBV28 with TRBJ2-7; the D is unclear. The CDR3 spans 15 residues. Trimming left V 3 bases short and J 5 bases short, with 17 bases between. Germline V gene lookup returns CDR1 MDHEN and CDR2 SYDVKM. CDR3 bases: TGTGCCAGCAGTTTGGAGCGTACTCTTTGGGACGAGCAGTACTTC. Translating gives CASSLERTLWDEQYF.